These 7 T cell receptor beta chains originate from one sample sequenced in a study of OX40 agonist ivuxolimab in advanced cancers. The data were produced by immunoSEQ multiplex PCR, yet TCRdb's version contains in-frame clones alone and is incomplete. The table lists around 71,000 clones, about 86% of them singletons. The sample was CD4+ or CD8+ T cells sorted from blood, taken in a trial of the OX40 agonist ivuxolimab. These receptors were collected from an adult with an advanced solid tumor such as melanoma, head and neck, liver or kidney cancer.

The chain carries TRBV11-2 and TRBJ2-2; D may be TRBD2 (5 bases). The length of the CDR3 is 15 residues. The V gene lost 4 bases and the J gene lost 5 bases, with 14 bases spanning the gap. CDR1 and CDR2 from the germline V gene are SGHAT and FQNNGV. CDR3 amino acids: CASSSPELDTGELFF. CDR3 bases: TGTGCCAGCAGCTCCCCGGAACTAGATACCGGGGAGCTGTTTTTT.

The rearrangement uses TRBV4-1 and TRBJ2-4; 8 positions match TRBD2. The CDR3 length is 15 residues. V was pared by 4 bases and J by 9 bases, with 11 bases of the junction left unmatched. The germline V gene encodes CDR1 MGHRA and CDR2 YSYEKL. CDR3 sequence: CASSPLAGGGGIQYF. The CDR3 DNA follows: TGCGCCAGCAGCCCCCTAGCGGGTGGGGGTGGCATTCAGTACTTC.

The rearrangement links TRBV6-4 to TRBJ1-2; possible D gene TRBD1, 5 bases. V was clipped by 6 bases and J by 3 bases, with 11 bases between them. In germline, CDR1 is MRHNA, CDR2 SNTAGT. This CDR3 region has 13 residues. CDR3 coding DNA: TGTGCCAGCAGCGAGGGGATGGACTATGGCTACACCTTC. Encoded protein: CASSEGMDYGYTF.

This clone was seen only once. This sequence joins TRBV7-2 and TRBJ2-1; 10 nucleotides agree with TRBD2. Germline loops: CDR1 SGHTA, CDR2 FQGNSA. The CDR3 has 15 residues. The trim removed 2 bases at V and 9 bases at J, leaving 7 bases unmatched. The CDR3 loop is CASSLSTLAGAEQFF. CDR3 nucleotides: TGTGCCAGCAGCTTATCGACCCTAGCGGGAGCTGAGCAGTTCTTC.

The chain has TRBV7-2 and TRBJ1-4, with unresolved D. With 5 bases removed from V and 1 base from J, the gap between germline ends came to 8 bases. The CDR3 consists of 14 residues. CDR1 is SGHTA and CDR2 is FQGNSA in the germline V gene. DNA of the CDR3: TGTGCCAGCAGCAGACTACGAACTAATGAAAAACTGTTTTTT. Protein product: CASSRLRTNEKLFF. The complete variable domain, with remaining parts taken from reference TRBV7-2 and TRBJ1-4, reads GAGVSQSPSNKVTEKGKDVELRCDPISGHTALYWYRQSLGQGLEFLIYFQGNSAPDKSGLPSDRFSAERTGGSVSTLTIQRTQQEDSAVYLCASSRLRTNEKLFFGSGTQLSVL.

This clone was counted only a few times. The V and J genes are TRBV5-4 and TRBJ1-2, with D possibly matching TRBD1 (5 bases). The CDR3 loop spans 12 amino acids. Germline loops: CDR1 SGHNT, CDR2 YYREEE (reference sequence). Trimming shortened V by 4 bases and J by 4 bases, and 8 bases separated the two germline ends. In DNA form, the CDR3 reads TGTGCCAGCAGCCCCGACAGCTATGGCTACACCTTC. Translation: CASSPDSYGYTF.

The chain joins TRBV5-1 to TRBJ1-5, with a possible D match to TRBD1 (5 bases). This CDR3 spans 16 amino acids. Trimming took 0 bases from V and 3 from J, leaving 13 bases between them. Germline CDR1 SGHRS, CDR2 YFSETQ. In DNA, the CDR3 is TGCGCCAGCAGCTTGGACGGGGGGAGAAACAATCAGCCCCAGCATTTT. This codes for CASSLDGGRNNQPQHF. Supplemented by reference TRBV5-1 and TRBJ1-5, the full variable domain reads KAGVTQTPRYLIKTRGQQVTLSCSPISGHRSVSWYQQTPGQGLQFLFEYFSETQRNKGNFPGRFSGRQFSNSRSEMNVSTLELGDSALYLCASSLDGGRNNQPQHFGDGTRLSIL.